A single sample is the source of the 5 T cell receptor beta chains below, sequenced in a study of beta chain features in type 1 diabetes (dated by TCRdb to between 2017 and 2018). Beyond this particular receptor, the publication reports: Type 1 diabetes patients showed a moderate but significant shortening of TCRB CDR3 length in all four CD4+ subsets.

Which antigens these TCRs recognize remains unknown. The library was produced with the immunoSEQ multiplex PCR assay. The entire amount of isolated RNA was reverse transcribed using the High Capacity cDNA Reverse Transcription Kit, so the sequenced TCRB transcripts were expressed ones. This immuneACCESS table, as held by TCRdb, lists in-frame sequences with V and J called but not all clones. Of the missing ones, under half trace to an unresolved V gene in checked studies; the others have no known cause. The sample data list over 600,000 clones, and around 11% of these were observed just once. The ten biggest clones cover around 0.12% of the sample. Sequenced sample: naive CD4+ T cells from blood. The cell subset or site label for this specimen denotes: true naive CD4+ T cells. The receptors were gathered from a man younger than 45 with type 1 diabetes.

This clone was picked up one time. The rearrangement uses TRBV5-6 and TRBJ2-3; TRBD2 aligns across 7 bases. This CDR3 spans 15 amino acids. With 2 bases clipped from V and 2 bases from J, the junction kept 5 bases outside the gene matches. Germline CDR1 SGHDT, CDR2 YYEEEE. CDR3 DNA sequence: TGTGCCAGCAGCTTCTGGCGGGGGAACACAGATACGCAGTATTTT. This translates into CASSFWRGNTDTQYF.

This clone was recorded a few times. V usage is TRBV7-8 and J usage is TRBJ2-2; the match to TRBD2 covers 10 bases. The V segment lost 5 bases and the J segment 5 bases; nucleotides outside the gene matches: 5. This CDR3 has 15 amino acids. Germline CDR1 and CDR2: SGHVS and FQNEAQ. This chain's CDR3 is CASSVLAGVTGELFF. CDR3 nucleotide sequence: TGTGCCAGCAGCGTCCTAGCGGGGGTTACCGGGGAGCTGTTTTTT.

This clone was observed a handful of times. The genes are TRBV7-9 and TRBJ2-7; TRBD2 matches at 10 bases. This CDR3 region has 15 residues. Germline CDR1 SEHNR, CDR2 FQNEAQ (reference sequence). V lost 5 bases to trimming and J lost 2 bases; unmatched junction nucleotides: 6. In DNA, the CDR3 is TGTGCCAGCAGCCCTGATCTAGCGGGGGCCTACGAGCAGTACTTC. This sequence encodes CASSPDLAGAYEQYF. The variable domain in full, with the rest retrieved from reference TRBV7-9 and TRBJ2-7, is DTGVSQNPRHKITKRGQNVTFRCDPISEHNRLYWYRQTLGQGPEFLTYFQNEAQLEKSRLLSDRFSAERPKGSFSTLEIQRTEQGDSAMYLCASSPDLAGAYEQYFGPGTRLTVT.

This chain uses TRBV2 with TRBJ2-7, with D tentatively TRBD2 (6 bases). CDR3 length: 12 amino acids. CDR1 is SNHLY, CDR2 FYNNEI, per germline. The V end was cut by 4 bases, the J end by 6 bases, with 10 bases between. This CDR3 is CASSGGGFEQYF. In DNA form, the CDR3 reads TGTGCCAGCAGTGGAGGAGGGTTCGAGCAGTACTTC.

The chain carries TRBV28 and TRBJ1-5; 11 nucleotides agree with TRBD1. The V segment lost 7 bases and the J segment 7 bases; nucleotides outside the gene matches: 6. The CDR3 totals 14 residues. Germline CDR1 is MDHEN and CDR2 is SYDVKM. The CDR3 DNA is TGTGCCAGCATGGGGACAGGGGGGATGCAGCCCCAGCATTTT. It translates to CASMGTGGMQPQHF. Full variable domain (outside the CDR3, taken from reference TRBV28 and TRBJ1-5): DVKVTQSSRYLVKRTGEKVFLECVQDMDHENMFWYRQDPGLGLRLIYFSYDVKMKEKGDIPEGYSVSREKKERFSLILESASTNQTSMYLCASMGTGGMQPQHFGDGTRLSIL.